In this sample, the clone carrying this T cell receptor (beta chain) turned up a few times. Its antigen is unknown. Treatment denoted: 15 to 20 received Ad26.COV2.S at low or high dose, single or two shots; roughly five received placebo; per-sample allocation not given. On day 63 after the first injection, vaccine and placebo recipients gave samples. This sample is part of a study of Ad26.COV2.S vaccination and SARS-CoV-2 variants. The overall study: COV1001, an Ad26.COV2.S trial, supplied this vaccine-arm donor. Findings and caveats of the study: People who got the vaccine or the placebo had similar non-spike TCR breadth.

Only in-frame clones appear in the TCRdb table, and some are missing; sequencing was by immunoSEQ multiplex PCR. The repertoire includes 400,000 to 500,000 clones, roughly 90% of them detected once, and 3.6% sits in the top ten. Looked up from germline, CDR1 is SQVTM and CDR2 is ANQGSEA. Unmatched junction bases numbered 9, after V lost 4 bases and J lost 7 bases. The CDR3 is made up of 13 amino acids. This sequence joins TRBV29-1 and TRBJ1-2, with 7 nucleotides matching TRBD1. The source is a person between 18 and 65 years old who received the Ad26.COV2.S COVID-19 vaccine or a placebo. Source: peripheral blood, taken in a trial of Ad26.COV2.S vaccine versus placebo. The CDR3 spells CSVGGGRDGGYTF. The DNA of the CDR3 is TGCAGCGTTGGAGGGGGCAGGGATGGTGGCTACACCTTC.